This T cell receptor beta chain originates from a study of cytomegalovirus exposure and HLA in healthy donors listed by TCRdb under 2017. Looking at the study overall: In an earlier analysis of 550 to 750 of the donors, about 260 Gb of sequence data and 95 million to 130 million unique TCR beta sequences from about 180 million T cells were reported. Roughly 290 gigabases of sequencing data and roughly 80 million unique TCR sequences made up an early release that covered about 640 HLA-typed donors. Of the roughly 400 genotyped donors, approximately 83% fell in the genetic ancestry cluster associated with self-reported Caucasian donors. The aim of the study was to test whether cataloging public T cell receptors could identify signatures of past pathogen exposure. Using immunosequencing, the study profiled T cell repertoires from about 610 subjects and related those repertoires to cytomegalovirus serostatus. In addition to the first cohort of 650 to 800 subjects, a separate validation cohort of about 120 different subjects was used. To predict cytomegalovirus infection status, the study combined high-throughput TCR immunosequencing, statistical association of individual TCRs with disease status, and machine learning. In a later analysis, previously published TCR beta repertoires from 600 to 850 donors were re-analyzed and high-resolution HLA genotyping was added so that TCR occurrence patterns could be studied. In the later analysis, no new phenotypic data were used to find candidate immune exposures; instead, reliance was placed on TCR beta sequences and their occurrence across donors. In an earlier analysis of 550 to 700 of the donors, high-throughput TCR beta sequencing was used to judge whether each TCR beta V gene segment behaved as functional or pseudogenic. Alongside the repertoire data, information on donor age, sex, ethnicity and CMV serostatus was compiled. A later genetic analysis took genome-wide SNP genotypes for about three fifths of the roughly 700 donors and used that subset as a discovery cohort. All discovery cohort repertoires had been generated using a single sequencing platform. Both class I and class II loci were covered by HLA typing, at four-digit resolution. Typing coverage differed by locus: A, B, C, DRB1 and DQB1 were typed in roughly 629-640 donors, DQA1 in around 500, DPA1 in 600 to 610, and DPB1 in approximately 450. Because of strong linkage in the cohort, roughly five DR-DQ haplotypes were treated as single units for association and clustering. Among 350 to 400 genotyped donors of the cohort, an average of around 240,000 unique TCR beta nucleotide sequences were sequenced per donor, about a sixth of them non-productive.

The cohort consisted of some 730 healthy bone marrow donors. At the time of sampling, all cohort members were nominally healthy, though unrecorded immune exposures were likely present. Of the 710 or so cohort members, 250 to 300 had a positive CMV serostatus and 350 to 450 had a negative one, while no CMV serostatus was recorded for the donor. Each donor provided a peripheral blood sample, and peripheral blood mononuclear cells were used for TCR beta sequencing. Genomic DNA extraction from the blood cell samples was performed with the Qiagen DNeasy Blood Extraction Kit. Library preparation used the immunoSEQ multiplex PCR assay. A mixture of 60 forward primers for TCR Vbeta segments and 13 reverse primers for TCR Jbeta segments was used in the multiplex PCR. The CDR3 region of rearranged TCR beta genes was amplified from genomic DNA with a multiplex PCR assay. The amplified TCR beta libraries were sequenced on the Illumina HiSeq System as 87-base-pair reads. As for the authors' bioinformatics: A later analysis tallied some 79 million unique TCR beta chains across the 700 or so repertoires, and some 12 million of those chains were shared by two or more donors. A nearest-neighbor algorithm error-corrected the raw reads and collapsed the reads into unique sequences, merging closely related sequences to remove PCR and sequencing errors. V, D and J gene segments were assigned by aligning CDR3 sequences to IMGT reference sequences. For a sequence to be retained, a match of at least six nucleotides was required to both a V gene segment and a J gene segment. A rearrangement was called productive if the CDR3 had no stop codons and remained in frame with V and J, and every other rearrangement was called non-productive. Following IMGT convention, CDR3 was defined as the stretch from the second conserved V-encoded cysteine up to the conserved J-encoded phenylalanine. Sequences without an unambiguous match to a single V gene segment were excluded from the earlier analysis of 587 of the donors. An earlier analysis of 587 of the donors classified V segments as functional when productive rearrangements were above 56.7% and as segregating when the standard deviation between donors was above 5%. A statistical classification framework was developed to diagnose cytomegalovirus status using the catalog of TCR beta chain sequences. A later analysis assigned V and J genes by comparing TCR nucleotide sequences with IMGT/GENE-DB human TR gene sequences. A later analysis assigned CDR3 sequences and most-parsimonious VDJ recombination scenarios with the TCRdist pipeline. A later analysis defined each TCR beta chain by its CDR3 amino acid sequence plus V-gene family, and excluded reads lacking a unique V-gene family. As a way to deal with suspected cross-contamination and a sequencing artifact, a later analysis dropped approximately 570 nucleotide sequences that were highly shared and had low generation probability. In a later analysis, a clonal expansion index for each public chain was calculated from normalized within-repertoire ranks of inferred template counts. In a later analysis, generation probabilities were computed with a VDJ recombination model fitted to out-of-frame rearrangements, and the resulting probabilities were checked against IGoR. Hypergeometric tests were used in a later analysis to score TCR-TCR, TCR-HLA and TCR-CMV co-occurrence, with a repertoire-size bias correction applied to the TCR pairs. In a later analysis, false discovery rates were estimated by permuting HLA or CMV assignments 20 times. A later analysis grouped co-occurring TCRs with DBSCAN, adding TCRdist sequence similarity when clustering within HLA-allele-positive subsets. For co-occurrence clustering, repertoires with fewer than 30,000 or more than 120,000 public chains were excluded, along with roughly five repertoires with anomalous nucleotide sharing. Entries here come from immuneACCESS through TCRdb and include only in-frame sequences with V and J called. Some clones fail to appear in such tables; in the studies checked, an unresolved V gene covers under half of the shortfall, and the cause of the remainder is unknown. The V and J calls and the clone size are those of that table, but D and trimming were determined from the DNA. Here the sample has tens of thousands of clones; 50% occur a single time. The top ten clones comprise over 10% of the sample.

What the work shows at the level of the full study, not this receptor alone: The classifier was reported to diagnose cytomegalovirus status with high specificity and sensitivity in both the original and validation cohorts. In an earlier analysis of more than 500 of the donors, most TCR beta V segments appeared in productive rearrangements about 87% or about 30% of the time, broadly matching IMGT annotations. HLA typing was unavailable for some donors at each locus, so association tests used only the typed subset. A total of about 180 TCR beta chains were listed by the study as associated with cytomegalovirus. Most TCR sequences were observed very rarely across donors, whereas some public TCRs were present in many individuals. Assigning TCR associations to individual alleles was difficult when HLA alleles, especially DR and DQ, strongly co-occurred. For the cohort, immune exposure information was limited to CMV serostatus. The cohort was sequenced for TCR beta chains only, and without alpha or paired-chain data the features that could be detected were limited. Sequencing depth was assumed to be roughly uniform across donors in the presence/absence analyses, though that assumption may not hold. At a false discovery rate of 0.05, a later analysis linked some 18,000 TCR beta sequences to specific HLA alleles. In a later analysis, several top co-occurrence clusters were reported to appear linked to parvovirus B19, influenza, CMV and Epstein-Barr virus. A further reported finding was that TCR beta sequences accurately predicted the HLA-A and HLA-B alleles for most subjects in the first cohort. It was suggested by the authors that the approach could potentially be generalized to other disease states and immunological phenotypes. In a later analysis, the rate of TCR association differed among HLA loci, with DRB1 alleles having the most associated TCRs and HLA-C alleles having the fewest. A cluster of highly shared sequence variants was judged likely to be a technical artifact of the sequencing pipeline. In a later genetic analysis, a missense DCLRE1C variant was associated with V-gene and J-gene trimming of TCR beta chains, and the association was replicated in an independent cohort. In a later genetic analysis, fewer N-insertions in productive TCRs were reported among donors in an Asian-associated ancestry cluster than the approximately 670-donor mean. In vitro tests confirmed that a few of the cytomegalovirus-associated TCR beta chains recognize cytomegalovirus antigens. Linkage disequilibrium might explain the correlated functional status among segregating V segments, but an unknown experimental factor could not be ruled out. The earlier analysis of a few hundred of the donors excluded roughly 16 rarely observed V segments, including chromosome 9 orphons, because counts were too low. In a later analysis, most CMV-associated TCR beta chains were found to appear HLA-restricted, with HLA associations seemingly driven largely by CMV exposure. A later analysis found that HLA-associated TCR beta chains were more clonally expanded and had lower generation probabilities than equally common non-associated chains.

Worth noting for this clone: Its antigen target is currently unknown. Base qualities are not provided; no much larger clone lies one nucleotide away.

Sequencing input: PBMCs. The origin of this receptor is a human donor in good health.

The sequenced DNA: TGTGCCAGCAGTTACGGCAGGGTTGGGCCCCAGCATTTT. Its amino acids are CASSYGRVGPQHF. The chain employs TRBV6-5 and TRBJ1-5; TRBD1 might be the D gene, on 5 matching bases. Reading the germline V gene gives CDR1 MNHEY and CDR2 SVGAGI. Between the V and J ends, shortened by 2 bases and 9 bases respectively, the junction contains 11 bases. The CDR3 starts with the cysteine, ends with the phenylalanine, and has 13 residues. Just the 39-base CDR3 DNA is kept, in frame starting at base 1.